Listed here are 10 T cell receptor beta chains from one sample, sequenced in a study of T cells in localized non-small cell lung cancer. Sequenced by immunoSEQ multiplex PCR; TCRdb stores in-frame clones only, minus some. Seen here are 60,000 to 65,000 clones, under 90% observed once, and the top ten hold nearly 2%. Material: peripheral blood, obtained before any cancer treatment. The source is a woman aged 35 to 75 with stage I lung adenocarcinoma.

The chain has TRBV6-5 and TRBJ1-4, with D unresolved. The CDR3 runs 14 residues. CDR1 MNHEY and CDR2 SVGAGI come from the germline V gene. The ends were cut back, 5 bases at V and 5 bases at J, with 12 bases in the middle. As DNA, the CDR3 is TGTGCCAGCAGTAAACAGACCCTGAATGAAAAACTGTTTTTT. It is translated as CASSKQTLNEKLFF.

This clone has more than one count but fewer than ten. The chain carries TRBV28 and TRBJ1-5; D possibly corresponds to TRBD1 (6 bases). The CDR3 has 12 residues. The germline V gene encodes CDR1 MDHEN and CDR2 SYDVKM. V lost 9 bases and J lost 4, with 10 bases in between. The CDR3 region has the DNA TGTGCCAGTAGGCAGGGGAATCAGCCCCAGCATTTT. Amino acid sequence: CASRQGNQPQHF.

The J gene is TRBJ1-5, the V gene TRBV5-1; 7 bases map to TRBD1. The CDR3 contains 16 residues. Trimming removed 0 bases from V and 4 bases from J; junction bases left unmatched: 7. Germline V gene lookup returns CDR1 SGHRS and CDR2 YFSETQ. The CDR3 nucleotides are TGCGCCAGCAGCTTGGAGGCAGGGGGGTTTAATCAGCCCCAGCATTTT. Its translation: CASSLEAGGFNQPQHF.

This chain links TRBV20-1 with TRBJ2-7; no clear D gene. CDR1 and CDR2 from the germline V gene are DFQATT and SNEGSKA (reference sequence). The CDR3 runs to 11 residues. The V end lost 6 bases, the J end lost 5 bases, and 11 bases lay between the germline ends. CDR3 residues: CSAQRSHEQYF. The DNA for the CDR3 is TGCAGTGCCCAGCGCTCTCACGAGCAGTACTTC.

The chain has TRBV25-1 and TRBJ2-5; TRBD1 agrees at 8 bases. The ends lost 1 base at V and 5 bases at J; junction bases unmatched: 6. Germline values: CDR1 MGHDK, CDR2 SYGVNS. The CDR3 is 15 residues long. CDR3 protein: CASSELGRGLETQYF. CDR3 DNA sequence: TGTGCCAGCAGTGAATTAGGCAGGGGGCTGGAGACCCAGTACTTC.

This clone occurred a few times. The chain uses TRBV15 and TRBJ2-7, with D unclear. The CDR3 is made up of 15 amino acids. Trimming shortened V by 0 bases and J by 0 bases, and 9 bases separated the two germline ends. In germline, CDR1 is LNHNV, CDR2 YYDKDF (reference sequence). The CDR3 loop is CATSRDEGSSYEQYF. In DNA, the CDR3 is TGTGCCACCAGCAGAGATGAAGGCAGCTCCTACGAGCAGTACTTC.

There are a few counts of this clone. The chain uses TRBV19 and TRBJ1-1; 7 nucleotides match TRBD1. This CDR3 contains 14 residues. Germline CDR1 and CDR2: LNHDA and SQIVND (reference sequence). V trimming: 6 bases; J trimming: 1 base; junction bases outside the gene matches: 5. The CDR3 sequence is CASSRGTANTEAFF. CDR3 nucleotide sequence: TGTGCCAGTAGCCGAGGGACAGCGAACACTGAAGCTTTCTTT.

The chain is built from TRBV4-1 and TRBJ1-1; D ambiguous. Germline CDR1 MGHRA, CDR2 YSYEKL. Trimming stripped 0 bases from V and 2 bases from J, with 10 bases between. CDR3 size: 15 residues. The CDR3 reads CASSQDRGVNTEAFF. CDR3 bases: TGCGCCAGCAGCCAAGATCGTGGGGTAAACACTGAAGCTTTCTTT.

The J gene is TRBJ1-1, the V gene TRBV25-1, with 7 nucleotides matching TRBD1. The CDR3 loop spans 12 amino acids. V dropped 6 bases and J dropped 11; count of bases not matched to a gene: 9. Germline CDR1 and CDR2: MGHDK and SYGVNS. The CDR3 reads CASSRTGRRAFF. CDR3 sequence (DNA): TGTGCCAGCAGCCGGACAGGCCGTCGGGCTTTCTTT.

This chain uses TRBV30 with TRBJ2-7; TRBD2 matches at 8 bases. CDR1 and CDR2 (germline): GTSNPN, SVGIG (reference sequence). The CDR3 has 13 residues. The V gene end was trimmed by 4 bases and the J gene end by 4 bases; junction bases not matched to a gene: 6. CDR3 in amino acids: CAWTSGGGYEQYF. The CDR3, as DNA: TGTGCCTGGACCAGCGGGGGTGGGTACGAGCAGTACTTC.